The T cell receptor (beta chain) under discussion was sequenced for a study of T cell repertoires in cytomegalovirus infection. Study at large: Through public TCR beta signatures, both CMV infection and matching HLA type were indicated.

MiXCR, run by TCRdb on the reads, gives a single entry per CDR3 protein. The sample holds 570,000 or so distinct CDR3 sequences, 40% seen once. A note on this clonotype: What it binds is not known.

The sample here was cultured PBMCs, taken from culture after CMV antigen stimulation. The clonotype was recovered from a human donor in good health (CMV status not recorded). Some clones in this sample may be carry-over from other donors' samples.

The CDR3 region has the DNA TGTGCCAGCAGCTATCTAGCAGTCGAGCAGTACTTC. This gives the protein CASSYLAVEQYF. The V gene is TRBV7-2, the J gene TRBJ2-7, with a tentative D call TRBD2 (5 bases). Germline values: CDR1 SGHTA, CDR2 FQGNSA. Trimming removed 4 bases at V and 6 bases at J, with 10 bases between. There are 12 residues in the CDR3.